This T cell receptor (beta chain) was sequenced for a study of T cell responses to AZD1222 COVID-19 vaccine. Study-wide results and limits: The study identified only five or six AZD1222 recipients as seropositive at baseline. Only after the peak T cell response were repertoires sampled. The breadth and depth of Spike-specific TCRs increased once two AZD1222 doses had been given.

The germline CDR1 and CDR2 sequences are MNHNS and SASEGT. This CDR3 comprises 16 residues. Deletions cut 4 bases from V and 5 bases from J, with 18 bases between. Measured with immunoSEQ multiplex PCR; TCRdb has only the in-frame clones, and not every one. The table records some 150,000 clones, approximately 86% of them present only once. As to this clone: Its cognate antigen is unknown.

This clonotype was obtained from an adult who had recovered from COVID-19. This chain uses TRBV6-1 with TRBJ1-5; D call uncertain. Sequencing was performed on peripheral blood, taken after recovery from COVID-19. The CDR3 protein is CASSGILLGGDQPQHF. Written as DNA, the CDR3 is TGTGCCAGCAGTGGGATCTTATTAGGCGGGGATCAGCCCCAGCATTTT.